This T cell receptor beta chain was captured by sequencing in a study of shared T cell receptors in the human thymus. The CDR3 is made up of 16 amino acids. The germline V gene has CDR1 MNHEY and CDR2 SVGAGI. The V segment lost 1 base and the J segment 4 bases; nucleotides outside the gene matches: 9. Profiling relied on immunoSEQ multiplex PCR, and the TCRdb table lists in-frame clones only, not all of them. The table shows approximately 760,000 clones, with 70% to 90% occurring only once. These sequences were also reported in another study, on human thymus T cells. That work states: The people who donated were healthy Finnish babies having corrective surgery for congenital heart defects. Thymic samples were excised during corrective heart operations. Biased V and J segment usage appeared in thymus and peripheral blood. Related work found strong thymic repertoire overlap between unrelated individuals.

Sequencing was performed on thymocytes. The receptor comes from a girl under three years old with a congenital heart defect. The chain combines TRBV6-5 with TRBJ2-7, with 8 positions matching TRBD1. The CDR3 DNA reads TGTGCCAGCAGTTACTTATCGGACAGGGCTCGTTACGAGCAGTACTTC. Protein sequence: CASSYLSDRARYEQYF.